Shown below are 5 T cell receptor beta chains from a single sample sequenced in a study of beta chain features in type 1 diabetes. The sequenced template was cDNA made from the entire isolated RNA. Method: immunoSEQ multiplex PCR; TCRdb's copy keeps in-frame clones and lacks some. The sample has tens of thousands of clones; roughly a third are singletons. Sequenced material: stem cell memory CD4+ T cells from blood. Source of these receptors: a woman younger than 35 in good health.

The genes are TRBV2 and TRBJ1-3; tentatively, D is TRBD1 (5 bases). Germline V gene lookup returns CDR1 SNHLY and CDR2 FYNNEI. The CDR3 spans 14 residues. Trimming took off 4 bases at V and 2 bases at J, with 9 bases between the two ends. The CDR3 DNA reads TGTGCCAGCAGTGTCGACAGAGCTGGAAACACCATATATTTT. It codes for CASSVDRAGNTIYF.

This clone came up a few times. The chain links TRBV2 to TRBJ2-3; 10 bases agree with TRBD2. CDR1 and CDR2 (germline): SNHLY, FYNNEI. The CDR3 spans 15 residues. The trim removed 6 bases at V and 0 bases at J, leaving 3 bases unmatched. This CDR3 is CASRGLAASTDTQYF. In nucleotides, the CDR3 is TGTGCCAGCAGAGGACTAGCGGCTAGCACAGATACGCAGTATTTT.

The rearrangement joins TRBV9 to TRBJ2-3, with 12 positions matching TRBD2. Germline V gene lookup returns CDR1 SGDLS and CDR2 YYNGEE. This CDR3 is built from 17 residues. Trimming took 2 bases from V and 2 from J; bases not matched to a gene: 6. The CDR3 here is CASSVQTSGSNTDTQYF. In DNA, the CDR3 is TGTGCCAGCAGCGTCCAGACTAGCGGGAGTAACACAGATACGCAGTATTTT. Full variable domain (outside the CDR3, taken from reference TRBV9 and TRBJ2-3): DSGVTQTPKHLITATGQRVTLRCSPRSGDLSVYWYQQSLDQGLQFLIQYYNGEERAKGNILERFSAQQFPDLHSELNLSSLELGDSALYFCASSVQTSGSNTDTQYFGPGTRLTVL.

This clone came up a few times. V usage is TRBV7-3 and J usage is TRBJ2-6; 7 nucleotides agree with TRBD2. CDR3 length equals 17 residues. V shed 2 bases and J 1 base; nucleotides not matched to a gene: 5. Per germline, CDR1 SGHTA and CDR2 FQGTGA. The CDR3 bases are TGTGCCAGCAGCTTAGGAGCGGGACTGTCTGGGGCCAACGTCCTGACTTTC. Amino acid sequence: CASSLGAGLSGANVLTF.

The V gene is TRBV6-5, the J gene TRBJ2-2; maybe TRBD1 (6 bases). The CDR3 contains 15 residues. The germline V and J ends were trimmed by 4 bases and 5 bases, with 14 bases remaining between them. Germline CDR1 reads MNHEY; CDR2 reads SVGAGI. The DNA for the CDR3 is TGTGCCAGCAGTTTCTCACAGGGCAGAACCGGGGAGCTGTTTTTT. It is translated as CASSFSQGRTGELFF.